This TCR beta chain originates from a study of breast tumors, draining lymph nodes, adjacent tissues. Findings and caveats of the study: Data only fit, rather than demonstrated, lymph node origin of most tumor T cells. Findings are consistent with lymph node origin and intratumoral expansion of most tumor T cells. Tumor repertoires ranked between lymph nodes and nontumor tissue in diversity, with V and J gene preferences. Compared with basal-like, luminal-like tumors shared significantly more repertoire with nontumor tissue.

MiXCR was run by TCRdb on the multiplex PCR reads, yielding one entry per CDR3 protein. The table shows 7,000 to 9,000 distinct CDR3 sequences, with around 80% occurring only once. Turning to this clonotype: The antigen is unknown.

The sample consisted of tumor-adjacent breast tissue. This receptor was taken from a female donor with breast cancer. Some clones in this sample may be carry-over from other donors' samples.

The CDR3 protein is CASSPGGGYGYTF. The CDR3 coding sequence is TGTGCCAGCAGTCCAGGGGGTGGGTATGGCTACACCTTC. The chain carries TRBV12-3 or TRBV12-4 and TRBJ1-2; the match to TRBD1 covers 7 bases. The CDR3 has 13 residues. Trimming cost V 5 bases and J 5 bases; bases outside gene matches: 5.